This T cell receptor beta chain was obtained from a study of regulatory T cells in long-lasting Graves disease. Arm-PCR with iRepertoire HTBI primers amplified the CDR3 regions for these TCR beta libraries. TCRdb re-derived calls from the multiplex PCR reads in MiXCR, one entry per CDR3 protein. The profile shows 350,000 to 450,000 distinct CDR3 sequences, 16% of them singletons. The time point: newly diagnosed GD, antithyroid drugs for less than 3 months. PBMCs were the source of the RNA used for TCR sequencing. This clonotype was seen a handful of times. V dropped 0 bases and J dropped 2 bases, with 20 bases sitting between them. The CDR3 is 18 residues long. Per germline, CDR1 SGDLS and CDR2 YYNGEE. The sample also formed part of further work on T cells in Graves' hyperthyroidism and ophthalmopathy. In that study: Reasons for excluding patients were uncontrolled infection, other autoimmune disease, pregnancy or lactation. Most thyroid clonotypes expanded above 0.001 were also detected in blood.

This specimen consisted of peripheral blood mononuclear cells (PBMCs), obtained at new diagnosis, from a patient treated with antithyroid drugs. The TCR was taken from a man aged 35-49 years with Graves disease. This sequence joins TRBV9 and TRBJ2-5, with D possibly TRBD1 on 6 matching bases. The CDR3 DNA reads as TGTGCCAGCAGCGTAGACGAGTGGGGGCCTATCGCTCAAGAGACCCAGTACTTC. It encodes CASSVDEWGPIAQETQYF.